Sequencing of this T cell receptor beta chain was carried out in a study of T cell repertoires in cytomegalovirus infection (dated by TCRdb to 2018 to 2020). A note on the overall study: The HLA type of each donor mattered for the analysis, because public TCR beta signatures pointed to carriage of CMV infection along with the matching HLA type. What the study reported, not specific to this receptor: In the ex vivo response, HLA-C-restricted CMV-specific TCR beta clonotypes were dominant, and in two of eight donors the single most frequent clonotype came from this HLA-C-restricted group. Carriers of CMV infection plus the relevant HLA type were discriminated by the cumulative frequency of public TCR beta family members in the study cohort and in an independent 352-donor cohort.

According to the germline V gene, CDR1 reads MDHEN and CDR2 reads SYDVKM. The CDR3 starts with the cysteine, ends with the phenylalanine, and has 16 residues. Just the 48-base CDR3 DNA is kept, in frame starting at base 1. The V end loses 5 bases and the J end loses 3 bases, and a stretch of 17 bases separates them. At least ten counts were recorded for this clonotype. Its antigen remains undetermined. No per-base quality is available; no much larger clone lies one base away. This sample was sequenced with an Illumina HiSeq 1500. TCRdb cleaned the public reads at Q25 with fastp, built clones with MiXCR and kept in-frame beta chains. Rows with one shared CDR3 protein collapse into an entry with the most common genes and DNA. The sample yields about 180,000 distinct CDR3 sequences; approximately 15% were counted once. The leading ten clones occupy 25% to 30% of the sample.

Here the chain combines TRBV28 and TRBJ1-5; the D segment could be TRBD1, given 6 matching bases. This clonotype was sampled from a human donor in good health (CMV status not recorded). Some clones in this sample may be carry-over from other donors' samples. The sequencing sample was made of PBMCs. CDR3 protein: CASSSRRGFINQPQHF. The nucleotide sequence is given as TGTGCCAGCAGTAGCCGCAGGGGATTTATCAATCAGCCCCAGCATTTT.